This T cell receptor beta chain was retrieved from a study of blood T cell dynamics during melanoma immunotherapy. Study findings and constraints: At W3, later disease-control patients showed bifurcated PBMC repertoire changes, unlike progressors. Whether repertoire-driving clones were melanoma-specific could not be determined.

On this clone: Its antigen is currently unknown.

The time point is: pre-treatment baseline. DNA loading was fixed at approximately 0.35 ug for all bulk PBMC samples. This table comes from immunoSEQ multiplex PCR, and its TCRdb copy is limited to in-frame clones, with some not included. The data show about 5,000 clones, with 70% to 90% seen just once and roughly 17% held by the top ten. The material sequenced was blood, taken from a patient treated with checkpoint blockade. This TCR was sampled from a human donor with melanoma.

CDR3: CASKNPARGYEKLFF. Written as DNA, the CDR3 is TGTGCCAGCAAAAACCCGGCCAGGGGGTATGAAAAACTGTTTTTT. V gene TRBV28 combines with J gene TRBJ1-4; 7 positions match TRBD1. The CDR3 is 15 amino acids. The J segment lost 6 bases and the V segment lost 7 bases, leaving 11 bases of the junction unmatched. Germline V gene data show CDR1 as MDHEN and CDR2 as SYDVKM.